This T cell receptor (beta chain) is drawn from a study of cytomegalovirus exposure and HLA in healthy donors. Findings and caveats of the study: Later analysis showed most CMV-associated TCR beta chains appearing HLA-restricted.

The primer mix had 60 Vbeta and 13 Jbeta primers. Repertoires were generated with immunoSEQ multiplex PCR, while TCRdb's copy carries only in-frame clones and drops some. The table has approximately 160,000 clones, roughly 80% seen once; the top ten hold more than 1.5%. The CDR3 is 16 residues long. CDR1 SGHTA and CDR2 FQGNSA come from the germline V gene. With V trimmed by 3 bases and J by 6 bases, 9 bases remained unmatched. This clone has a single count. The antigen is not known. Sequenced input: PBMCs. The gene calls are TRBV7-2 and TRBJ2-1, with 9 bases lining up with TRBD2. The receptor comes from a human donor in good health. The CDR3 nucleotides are TGTGCCAGCAGCTTGCTCCCAGCGGGGGGAATCAATGAGCAGTTCTTC. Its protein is CASSLLPAGGINEQFF.